This T cell receptor beta chain was captured by sequencing in a study of tumor and adjacent non-tumor tissue in lung cancer. The template was RNA from unsorted bulk tissue. The CDR3 consists of 16 residues. Germline CDR1 MDHEN, CDR2 SYDVKM. V shed 9 bases and J 2 bases; nucleotides not matched to a gene: 13. TCRbeta libraries were built with three rounds of nested PCR, modified from ARM-PCR. One entry per CDR3 protein results from TCRdb running MiXCR on the multiplex PCR reads. Of more than 85,000 distinct CDR3 sequences detected, roughly 84% appear once; the ten largest clones hold around 21%. This chain joins TRBV28 and TRBJ2-7, with 10 positions matching TRBD1. Material: lung tumor tissue. The origin of this receptor is an older man with non-small cell lung cancer. The CDR3 bases are TGTGCCAGTAGGGGACAGGGGATCCACCGGGCCTACGAGCAGTACTTC. Its translation: CASRGQGIHRAYEQYF.